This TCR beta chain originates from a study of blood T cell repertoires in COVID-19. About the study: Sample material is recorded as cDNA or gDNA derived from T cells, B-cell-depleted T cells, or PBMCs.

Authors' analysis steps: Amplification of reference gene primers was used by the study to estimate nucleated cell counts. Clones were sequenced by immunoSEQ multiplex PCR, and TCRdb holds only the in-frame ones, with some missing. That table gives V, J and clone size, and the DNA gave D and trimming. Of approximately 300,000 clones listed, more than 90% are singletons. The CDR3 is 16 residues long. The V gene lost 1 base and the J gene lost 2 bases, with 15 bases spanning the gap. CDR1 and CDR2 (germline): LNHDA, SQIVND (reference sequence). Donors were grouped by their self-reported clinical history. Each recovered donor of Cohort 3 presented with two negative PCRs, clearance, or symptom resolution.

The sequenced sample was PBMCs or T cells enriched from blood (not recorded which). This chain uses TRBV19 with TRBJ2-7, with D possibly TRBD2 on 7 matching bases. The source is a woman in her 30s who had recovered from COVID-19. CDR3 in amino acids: CASSIVGGGAAYEQYF. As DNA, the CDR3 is TGTGCCAGTAGTATAGTCGGAGGGGGGGCTGCCTACGAGCAGTACTTC.